This T cell receptor (beta chain) was obtained from a study of T cell repertoires in cytomegalovirus infection. Study observations and caveats: Frequencies of public TCR beta families were cumulated, and this identified carriers of CMV plus the relevant HLA.

Worth noting for this clonotype: Antigen: not known.

TCRdb re-called the reads through MiXCR, storing one row per CDR3 protein. The sample shows about 360,000 distinct CDR3 sequences, around 18% of them seen only once. The TCR comes from a human donor in good health (CMV status not recorded). Some clones in this sample may be carry-over from other donors' samples. The sequenced material came from PBMCs.

CDR3 nucleotides: TGTGCCAGCTCCTTTCCAATGTCCGGGACAGGGGGACCCGGGGAGCTGTTTTTT. Amino acid sequence: CASSFPMSGTGGPGELFF. The V call is TRBV19, the J call TRBJ2-2; 11 bases are shared with TRBD1. This CDR3 contains 18 residues. Trimming removed 9 bases from V and 6 bases from J; junction bases left unmatched: 18. Germline values: CDR1 LNHDA, CDR2 SQIVND (reference sequence).